Shown below are 16 T cell receptor beta chains from a single sample sequenced in a study of post-analysis software for immune sequencing data. Study-wide findings and caveats: TRBV segments more frequent in patients than in controls numbered five and included TRBV5-6, TRBV5-1 and TRBV20-1.

Antigens for these TCRs are unknown. Prepared TCR beta cDNA libraries contained unique molecular identifiers. A single record per CDR3 protein comes from TCRdb applying MiXCR to the PCR reads. In the table there are about 540,000 distinct CDR3 sequences, under 40% of which are singletons. What was sequenced was blood. The receptors shown here come from a girl aged 2-17 years with multiple sclerosis.

This clonotype has just a few counts. V and J are TRBV20-1 and TRBJ2-7; D remains ambiguous. Germline lookup yields CDR1 DFQATT and CDR2 SNEGSKA (reference sequence). Between the trimmed V and J ends, which lost 6 bases and 0 bases, there was a span of 12 bases. The CDR3 has 13 residues. CDR3 residues: CSASGPLSYEQYF. CDR3 sequence (DNA): TGCAGTGCCTCCGGTCCCCTCTCCTACGAGCAGTACTTC.

CDR3 sequence: CASNSEGRPDEQYF. The CDR3 bases are TGCGCCAGCAACTCCGAGGGACGGCCGGACGAGCAGTACTTC. V is TRBV5-1 and J is TRBJ2-1; D tentatively reads TRBD1 or TRBD2 (5 bases each). The J call may not be correct, given that the DNA end is closer to TRBJ2-7. CDR3 length: 14 residues. Germline loops: CDR1 SGHRS, CDR2 YFSETQ.

V is TRBV20-1 and J is TRBJ2-3, with no clear D. Germline loops: CDR1 DFQATT, CDR2 SNEGSKA (reference sequence). This CDR3 is 13 amino acids long. V was trimmed by 6 bases and J by 4 bases, leaving 14 bases between them. The CDR3 spells CSADLGRSDTQYF. CDR3 in DNA: TGCAGTGCCGACCTTGGCCGGTCAGATACGCAGTATTTT.

V gene TRBV20-1 combines with J gene TRBJ2-1; 12 positions match TRBD2. The V and J ends lost 1 base and 10 bases, in that order; junction bases with no gene match: 5. The CDR3 sequence is 14 residues long. The germline V gene has CDR1 DFQATT and CDR2 SNEGSKA (reference sequence). CDR3 in DNA: TGCAGTGCTAGAGCTAGCGGGGGGGTTACGGAGCAGTTCTTC. It yields the protein CSARASGGVTEQFF.

This chain joins TRBV27 and TRBJ1-3; 8 positions match TRBD1. The CDR3 covers 15 residues. Losses at the gene ends were 7 bases for V and 3 bases for J; bases not matched to a gene: 8. Germline lookup yields CDR1 MNHEY and CDR2 SMNVEV (reference sequence). CDR3 DNA sequence: TGTGCCAGCAAATCCGACAGGGGTTTTGGAAACACCATATATTTT. Amino acid sequence: CASKSDRGFGNTIYF.

This clonotype came up a few times. Written as DNA, the CDR3 is TGTGCCAGCAGCGACAGGACGGTGGGGGGTTACGAGCAGTACTTC. Translating it yields CASSDRTVGGYEQYF. The J gene is TRBJ2-7, the V gene TRBV13, with D possibly called TRBD1 or TRBD2 (6 bases each). The germline CDR1 and CDR2 sequences are PRHDT and FYEKMQ (reference sequence). This CDR3 is built from 15 residues. Trimming removed 5 bases from V and 4 bases from J, with 18 bases in between.

In DNA form, the CDR3 reads TGTGCCAGTAGTGTCGGACAGGGAGGTTCCTACGAGCAGTACTTC. Protein sequence: CASSVGQGGSYEQYF. The rearrangement joins TRBV19 to TRBJ2-4; 8 bases are a match to TRBD1. The assigned J gene may be wrong: the sequence end matches TRBJ2-7 better. Germline CDR1 and CDR2: LNHDA and SQIVND (reference sequence). The CDR3 sequence is 15 residues long.

The V call is TRBV6-5, the J call TRBJ2-5; D unclear. The DNA matches TRBJ2-7 better at its end, which makes the J call doubtful. Germline CDR1 and CDR2: MNHEY and SVGAGI. The CDR3 consists of 14 residues. Written as DNA, the CDR3 is TGTGCCAGCAGTTACTCGCGTGTCCACTACGAGCAGTACTTC. Protein sequence: CASSYSRVHYEQYF.

The chain recombines TRBV5-1 with TRBJ2-1; D is perhaps TRBD2 (6 bases). The germline CDR1 and CDR2 sequences are SGHRS and YFSETQ. V was shortened by 0 bases and J by 8 bases, with 12 bases between the two germline ends. The CDR3 is made up of 14 amino acids. CDR3 in amino acids: CASSLGAGGYEQFF. The CDR3 nucleotides are TGCGCCAGCAGCTTGGGCGCCGGGGGTTATGAGCAGTTCTTC.

This chain connects TRBV20-1 to TRBJ1-4, with D perhaps TRBD1 (6 bases). The germline CDR1 and CDR2 sequences are DFQATT and SNEGSKA (reference sequence). V was cut by 1 base and J by 6 bases, with 9 bases left in between. The CDR3 sequence is 13 residues long. The CDR3 protein is CSARVGADEKLFF. In DNA, the CDR3 is TGCAGTGCTAGAGTGGGGGCGGATGAAAAACTGTTTTTT.

The V call is TRBV12-3 or TRBV12-4, the J call TRBJ2-1; the match to TRBD2 covers 9 bases. V lost 5 bases and J lost 3; bases outside the gene matches: 5. This CDR3 contains 15 residues. The CDR3 nucleotides are TGTGCCAGCAGTAAAAGCGGGGGGAACTACAATGAGCAGTTCTTC. It encodes CASSKSGGNYNEQFF.

This clonotype was detected a few times. V is TRBV7-6 and J is TRBJ2-7; D may be TRBD1 or TRBD2 (6 bases each). Germline CDR1 and CDR2: SGHVS and FNYEAQ. The CDR3 length is 14 residues. Trimming took off 2 bases at V and 3 bases at J, with 11 bases between the two ends. CDR3 DNA sequence: TGTGCCAGCAGCTTATCGGGGGCTGGCTACGAGCAGTACTTC. Translating gives CASSLSGAGYEQYF. Based on the CDR3 plus reference TRBV7-6 and TRBJ2-7, the full variable domain is GAGVSQSPRYKVTKRGQDVALRCDPISGHVSLYWYRQALGQGPEFLTYFNYEAQQDKSGLPNDRFSAERPEGSISTLTIQRTEQRDSAMYRCASSLSGAGYEQYFGPGTRLTVT.

This clonotype was seen a handful of times. The chain is built from TRBV9 and TRBJ2-7, with D possibly called TRBD1 or TRBD2 (6 bases each). Germline CDR1 and CDR2: SGDLS and YYNGEE. The germline V and J ends were trimmed by 0 bases and 2 bases, with 15 bases remaining between them. The CDR3 has 16 amino acids. The CDR3 protein is CASSVGGLEGAYEQYF. The CDR3 nucleotides are TGTGCCAGCAGCGTAGGGGGTCTGGAGGGGGCCTACGAGCAGTACTTC.

This clonotype was seen just once. The rearrangement uses TRBV6-2 or TRBV6-3 and TRBJ1-2; TRBD1 matches 7 bases. Germline-derived CDR1 and CDR2 are MNHEY and SVGEGT. V trimming: 6 bases; J trimming: 13 bases; junction bases outside the gene matches: 11. CDR3 length: 12 amino acids. CDR3 nucleotides: TGTGCCAGCAGCCAAGGGACAGTGGGTTTCACCTTC. Amino acids: CASSQGTVGFTF.

This sequence joins TRBV12-3 or TRBV12-4 and TRBJ2-2; 9 nucleotides line up with TRBD1. The CDR3 consists of 14 residues. V shed 7 bases, J shed 4 bases, and the junction held 4 bases outside the gene matches. The CDR3, as DNA: TGTGCCAGCACCATGGACAGGGGCACCGGGGAGCTGTTTTTT. It encodes CASTMDRGTGELFF.

This clonotype was detected only a few times. The rearrangement joins TRBV29-1 to TRBJ2-7; TRBD1 aligns across 7 bases. The J call could be wrong; TRBJ2-5 is a better fit for the DNA end. CDR1 and CDR2 from the germline V gene are SQVTM and ANQGSEA. This CDR3 is 12 amino acids long. The CDR3 sequence is CSAGQAVETQYF. The CDR3 DNA follows: TGCAGCGCAGGACAGGCGGTGGAGACCCAGTACTTC.